This T cell receptor beta chain was identified in a study of cytomegalovirus exposure and HLA in healthy donors. Broader study findings: Within an earlier analysis, most TCR beta V segments proved productive either about 90% or about 30% of the time. Later analysis indicated greater clonal expansion among HLA-associated TCR beta chains than among equally common other chains. Fewer N-insertions than the approximately 700-donor mean were reportedly shown by an Asian-associated ancestry cluster in a later analysis. CMV serostatus was the only immune exposure information that was available.

As concerns this clone: The target antigen is unknown.

The CDR3 runs 17 residues. Looked up from germline, CDR1 is MDHEN and CDR2 is SYDVKM. V shed 5 bases and J 5 bases; nucleotides not matched to a gene: 12. It was with 60 Vbeta and 13 Jbeta primers that the PCR ran. Some clones are missing from TCRdb's copy, which holds only in-frame ones; the method was immunoSEQ multiplex PCR. The sample yields 150,000 to 200,000 clones, of which the top ten take up less than 0.95%. The chain joins TRBV28 to TRBJ2-3; 11 positions match TRBD2. Sequenced: PBMCs. This TCR came from a woman between 18 and 29 years old in good health and CMV-seropositive. The CDR3 loop is CASSPGTSGLRGDTQYF. CDR3 sequence (DNA): TGTGCCAGCAGTCCCGGGACTAGCGGCCTAAGGGGAGATACGCAGTATTTT.